A selection of T cell receptor beta chains follows, all from one sample in a study of vaccination and CD4 T cells after COVID-19. No cognate antigen is known for these TCRs. TCRdb analysed the PCR reads with MiXCR anew, one entry per CDR3 protein. The sample carries 2,500 to 3,500 distinct CDR3 sequences, about 80% recorded once. The sample consisted of CD4+ T cells from blood, cultured in vitro. These TCRs come from a human donor who had recovered from COVID-19. The CDR3 runs from the conserved cysteine through the conserved F or W. Each record gives: clone size, J gene, D gene, V gene, CDR3 length, CDR3 protein, CDR3 DNA. The D gene is left open where the match is weak. Expanded clones are given a class, and other clones once, few, many or no size at all.

.,TRBJ2-5,.,TRBV19,12,CASSEQGKTQYF,TGTGCCAGTAGTGAGCAGGGGAAGACCCAGTACTTC
.,TRBJ2-5,.,TRBV30,19,CAWRVQGTRGYSIQETQYF,TGTGCCTGGAGAGTACAGGGTACGCGCGGATATTCGATTCAAGAGACCCAGTACTTC
.,TRBJ1-2,.,TRBV10-2,12,CASTMGDYGYTF,TGCGCCAGCACCATGGGCGACTATGGCTACACCTTC
.,TRBJ1-5,.,TRBV27,17,CASSLGQSRLSNQPQHF,TGTGCCAGCAGTTTAGGGCAGTCAAGACTTAGCAATCAGCCCCAGCATTTT
.,TRBJ2-6,TRBD1,TRBV6-1,18,CASRIASGTGSGANVLTF,TGTGCCAGCAGGATAGCCTCCGGGACAGGCTCTGGGGCCAACGTCCTGACTTTC
.,TRBJ1-5,TRBD1,TRBV7-8,16,CASTKRGDRNNQPQHF,TGTGCCAGCACCAAACGGGGGGACAGAAACAATCAGCCCCAGCATTTT
.,TRBJ2-2,.,TRBV7-8,14,CASSSMRLSGELFF,TGTGCCAGCAGCTCAATGAGGTTGTCCGGGGAGCTGTTTTTT
few,TRBJ1-5,.,TRBV4-1,14,CASSQLIGYQPQHF,TGCGCCAGCAGCCAGTTAATCGGATATCAGCCCCAGCATTTT
.,TRBJ2-7,TRBD2,TRBV25-1,14,CASSGRGGNYEQYF,TGTGCCAGCAGTGGCCGGGGAGGGAACTACGAGCAGTACTTC
.,TRBJ1-2,.,TRBV6-5,15,CASSYAQGGSYGYTF,TGTGCCAGCAGTTACGCACAGGGAGGCAGCTATGGCTACACCTTC
.,TRBJ2-3,.,TRBV5-8,13,CASSFRRTDTQYF,TGTGCCAGCAGCTTCAGGCGTACAGATACGCAGTATTTT
.,TRBJ1-6,.,TRBV13,13,CASSFQGGGPLHF,TGTGCCAGCAGCTTTCAAGGCGGAGGTCCCCTCCACTTT
.,TRBJ2-4,TRBD1,TRBV7-2,16,CASSPLGRDRDDIQYF,TGTGCCAGCAGCCCTCTTGGGAGGGACAGGGACGACATTCAGTACTTC
.,TRBJ1-6,.,TRBV12-3/TRBV12-4,12,CASRLQASPLHF,TGTGCCAGCAGACTACAGGCTTCACCCCTCCACTTT
.,TRBJ1-3,.,TRBV12-3/TRBV12-4,15,CASSFGKPKGNTIYF,TGTGCCAGCAGTTTCGGCAAACCAAAAGGAAACACCATATATTTT